This T cell receptor beta chain was identified during a study of glioma-infiltrating T cells. Study-wide points: Tissue-blood divergence was below expectation in non-neoplastic patients, above in gliomas.

This clonotype was counted a few times. Its antigen remains unidentified. Using RNA template, CDR3s of TCR alpha and beta were amplified with iRepertoire arm-PCR. TCRdb redid the calling of the multiplex PCR reads with MiXCR, one entry per CDR3 protein. The sample lists approximately 100,000 distinct CDR3 sequences, about 25% occurring once. With 6 bases removed from V and 1 base from J, the gap between germline ends came to 15 bases. The germline gives CDR1 MGHRA, CDR2 YSYEKL. The CDR3 has 15 residues. The chain combines TRBV4-1 with TRBJ2-5; weak D call: TRBD2 (6 bases). This TCR derives from a human donor with low-grade glioma or glioblastoma, undergoing nonglioma brain surgery, or in good health (not recorded which). Sequenced input: glioma tissue, nonneoplastic brain tissue, or PBMCs (not recorded which). As DNA, the CDR3 is TGCGCCAGCAGACGAAGGGGACTCTCCCAAGAGACCCAGTACTTC. Translation gives CASRRRGLSQETQYF.